The clone carrying this TCR beta chain appeared a single time. V was trimmed by 5 bases and J by 5 bases, leaving 13 bases between them. Germline loops: CDR1 SGHRS, CDR2 YFSETQ. The CDR3 runs 13 residues. This record belongs to a study of blood T cell repertoires in COVID-19. Looking at the study overall: Italy, Spain and the United States were the sources of the convalescent and acute COVID-19 samples.

The protocol was immunoSEQ multiplex PCR, while the TCRdb copy is restricted to in-frame clones and leaves out a portion. The repertoire has approximately 50,000 clones, about nine tenths of them found once; the top ten carry 3.5% to 4%. The TCR originated in a human donor in a cohort sampled during active COVID-19. The sequencing sample was made of peripheral blood. This chain links TRBV5-1 with TRBJ2-5; possible D gene TRBD1, 5 bases. DNA of the CDR3: TGCGCCAGCAGTCAGACAGTGGAGGAGACCCAGTACTTC. Translated: CASSQTVEETQYF. Complete variable domain (other parts from reference TRBV5-1 and TRBJ2-5): KAGVTQTPRYLIKTRGQQVTLSCSPISGHRSVSWYQQTPGQGLQFLFEYFSETQRNKGNFPGRFSGRQFSNSRSEMNVSTLELGDSALYLCASSQTVEETQYFGPGTRLLVL.